This TCR beta chain was retrieved from a study of blood T cell dynamics during melanoma immunotherapy. DNA loading was fixed at 350 ng for all bulk PBMC samples. The data were produced by immunoSEQ multiplex PCR, yet TCRdb's version contains in-frame clones alone and is incomplete. This table has a few thousand clones, 87% appearing once. As for time point: pre-treatment baseline. Source: blood, taken from a patient treated with checkpoint blockade. The TCR sequence derives from a human donor with melanoma.

DNA for the CDR3: TGCGCCAGCAGCCAAGACACTGGCGGCGAAACCGGGGAGCTGTTTTTT. It specifies CASSQDTGGETGELFF. The chain is built from TRBV5-1 and TRBJ2-2, with D uncertain. The CDR3 contains 16 residues. Per germline, CDR1 SGHRS and CDR2 YFSETQ. Trimming left V 4 bases short and J 5 bases short, with 18 bases between.